This paragraph reports one T cell receptor (beta chain). Authors' processing steps: The authors estimated nucleated cell counts from reference gene primer amplification. This table comes from immunoSEQ multiplex PCR, and its TCRdb copy is limited to in-frame clones, with some not included. V and J calls and clone size are as listed in that table; D and trimming were resolved from the DNA. In the table there are under 300,000 clones, approximately 78% of which are singletons. The entry originates in a study of blood T cell repertoires in COVID-19. Study at large: COVID-19 samples, acute and convalescent, were from the United States, Italy and Spain. T cells, B-cell-depleted T cells, or PBMCs provided the cDNA or gDNA that served as material.

Germline assignment: CDR1 SNHLY and CDR2 FYNNEI. Unmatched junction bases numbered 4, after V lost 5 bases and J lost 6 bases. The CDR3 covers 14 residues. Sequencing was carried out using peripheral blood. The sequence derives from a woman aged 55-70 years with active or convalescent COVID-19. This chain links TRBV2 with TRBJ1-4; 9 positions match TRBD1. CDR3 bases: TGTGCCAGCAGTAAGACAGGGGGGGATGAAAAACTGTTTTTT. It is translated as CASSKTGGDEKLFF.